The present T cell receptor (beta chain) was sequenced within a study of shared clonotypes between healthy human individuals. This clone was recorded once. The target antigen is unknown. Each cell subset's genomic DNA was divided evenly among several immunoSEQ plates. Using immunoSEQ multiplex PCR, the repertoire was profiled, and TCRdb retains in-frame clones only, with some absent. The table includes around 1.5 million clones, 98% detected once. This CDR3 spans 14 amino acids. V lost 5 bases and J lost 5, with 16 bases in between. Germline V gene data show CDR1 as SEHNR and CDR2 as FQNEAQ (reference sequence). Whole-study results and caveats: Represented diversity, genetic and exposure-history alike, was limited by few donors.

The source material was naive CD4+ T cells sorted from blood. The subset here: CD45RA+ positively selected. The rearrangement links TRBV7-9 to TRBJ2-7; D is ambiguous. This TCR was sampled from a man aged 30 to 39 in good health. The CDR3 reads CASSPTTPYHEQYF. The CDR3 bases are TGTGCCAGCAGCCCAACTACACCATACCACGAGCAGTACTTC.